Presented here are 27 T cell receptor beta chains from one specimen sequenced in a study of T-cell memory formation after mild COVID-19. In TCRdb, the 5' RACE reads were re-called with MiXCR into one record per CDR3 protein. This sample has about 130,000 distinct CDR3 sequences, with approximately 15% found just once. The sequencing input was PBMCs or a T cell subset sorted from them (not recorded which). Receptor source: a man between 18 and 35 years old who had mild COVID-19 (a few samples of this study predate the infection). Cell type and time point are not known.

In its sample, this clonotype was seen a few times. V and J are TRBV4-2 and TRBJ1-2; 10 nucleotides line up with TRBD1. The CDR3 contains 14 residues. Germline V CDR1 and CDR2: LGHNA, YNFKEQ. Losses at the gene ends were 1 base for V and 9 bases for J; bases not matched to a gene: 5. The CDR3 bases are TGTGCCAGCAGCCAAGGAGTGGGACAGGGGAGCTACACCTTC. Protein product: CASSQGVGQGSYTF.

The chain uses TRBV6-5 and TRBJ2-6; no clear D. Germline lookup yields CDR1 MNHEY and CDR2 SVGAGI. CDR3 length: 14 amino acids. Trimming stripped 2 bases from V and 4 bases from J, with 6 bases between. As DNA, the CDR3 is TGTGCCAGCAGTTACGGGTCCGGGGCCAACGTCCTGACTTTC. It translates to CASSYGSGANVLTF.

This clonotype was counted between two and nine times. J is TRBJ1-6 and V is TRBV6-2 or TRBV6-3; the match to TRBD1 covers 10 bases. The CDR3 consists of 15 residues. The germline V gene has CDR1 MNHEY and CDR2 SVGEGT. J gave up 8 bases and V 6 bases, and 7 bases lay outside the gene matches. The CDR3 spells CASRPPGQGYSPLHF. CDR3 in DNA: TGTGCCAGCAGACCTCCGGGACAGGGGTATTCACCCCTCCACTTT.

The gene calls are TRBV5-1 and TRBJ2-3; 7 nucleotides line up with TRBD2. The germline gives CDR1 SGHRS, CDR2 YFSETQ. The CDR3 spans 16 residues. V dropped 4 bases and J dropped 0; count of bases not matched to a gene: 8. CDR3 coding DNA: TGCGCCAGCAGCCCTGGGGGTAGCGGGAGCACAGATACGCAGTATTTT. Amino acids: CASSPGGSGSTDTQYF.

The chain links TRBV5-4 to TRBJ2-5, with TRBD1 identical over 7 bases. The CDR3 spans 13 residues. In germline, CDR1 is SGHNT, CDR2 YYREEE (reference sequence). The V gene end was trimmed by 6 bases and the J gene end by 7 bases; junction bases not matched to a gene: 9. The CDR3 nucleotides are TGTGCCAGCAACTCAGGGGGAATAGGGACCCAGTACTTC. Amino acid sequence: CASNSGGIGTQYF.

The rearrangement links TRBV5-1 to TRBJ1-2; possibly TRBD1 for D (5 bases). Germline-derived CDR1 and CDR2 are SGHRS and YFSETQ. The CDR3 contains 14 residues. V lost 4 bases and J lost 6, with 16 bases in between. CDR3 in DNA: TGCGCCAGCAGCAAGGACAACGAGAAGAATGGCTACACCTTC. Its translation: CASSKDNEKNGYTF.

This clonotype was observed a handful of times. The chain joins TRBV5-1 to TRBJ2-5, with D tentatively TRBD2 (6 bases). Trimming cost V 0 bases and J 7 bases, with 13 bases left between them. CDR1 and CDR2 from the germline V gene are SGHRS and YFSETQ. This CDR3 has 14 residues. As DNA, the CDR3 is TGCGCCAGCAGCTTGGTCCTGGGAGGAGGGACCCAGTACTTC. Encoded protein: CASSLVLGGGTQYF.

The CDR3 nucleotides are TGCAGTTCAAGGACAGTAGCTGAGCAGTTCTTC. Its translation is CSSRTVAEQFF. The genes are TRBV20-1 and TRBJ2-1; D may be TRBD1 (6 bases). The CDR3 has 11 amino acids. V was shortened by 8 bases and J by 9 bases, with 14 bases between the two germline ends. CDR1 and CDR2 from the germline V gene are DFQATT and SNEGSKA (reference sequence).

The rearrangement joins TRBV5-1 to TRBJ1-1, with D unclear. Trimming shortened V by 0 bases and J by 1 base, and 7 bases separated the two germline ends. Germline values: CDR1 SGHRS, CDR2 YFSETQ. This CDR3 region has 14 residues. CDR3 sequence reads: CASSLAMGNTEAFF. The CDR3 DNA sequence: TGCGCCAGCAGCTTGGCCATGGGGAACACTGAAGCTTTCTTT.

Ten or more counts support this clonotype. The genes are TRBV4-2 and TRBJ2-1; unclear D gene. CDR1 LGHNA and CDR2 YNFKEQ come from the germline V gene. Trimming pared 0 bases from V and 10 bases from J, leaving 7 bases between. The CDR3 totals 12 residues. The CDR3 loop is CASSQDRQEQFF. The CDR3 DNA is TGTGCCAGCAGCCAAGATCGGCAAGAGCAGTTCTTC.

The CDR3 sequence is CASRRDPWGNEKLFF. The CDR3 nucleotides are TGTGCCAGCAGAAGAGACCCCTGGGGTAATGAAAAACTGTTTTTT. V usage is TRBV6-5 and J usage is TRBJ1-4; D call uncertain. Between the trimmed V and J ends, which lost 6 bases and 4 bases, there was a span of 15 bases. Germline V gene data show CDR1 as MNHEY and CDR2 as SVGAGI. The CDR3 runs to 15 residues.

The V call is TRBV6-5, the J call TRBJ2-3, with D unclear. V dropped 5 bases and J dropped 4 bases, with 10 bases sitting between them. The CDR3 is 13 amino acids. CDR1 MNHEY and CDR2 SVGAGI come from the germline V gene. CDR3 in amino acids: CASSLVAPDTQYF. DNA of the CDR3: TGTGCCAGCAGTCTTGTTGCACCAGATACGCAGTATTTT.

In DNA, the CDR3 is TGTGCCAGCAGCTCGGGGCTAGCGGGGGGGCGGACAGATACGCAGTATTTT. Its protein product is CASSSGLAGGRTDTQYF. This rearrangement joins TRBV5-4 to TRBJ2-3; 12 bases agree with TRBD2. The V gene's germline CDR1 is SGHNT and CDR2 YYREEE (reference sequence). The CDR3 consists of 17 residues. The junction had 8 bases not matched to a gene; V was cut back by 3 bases and J by 3 bases. The full variable domain, completed using reference TRBV5-4 and TRBJ2-3, is ETGVTQSPTHLIKTRGQQVTLRCSSQSGHNTVSWYQQALGQGPQFIFQYYREEENGRGNFPPRFSGLQFPNYSSELNVNALELDDSALYLCASSSGLAGGRTDTQYFGPGTRLTVL.

This clonotype showed up just a few times. The rearrangement uses TRBV9 and TRBJ1-5, with a tentative D call TRBD1 (5 bases). This CDR3 region has 13 residues. Germline-derived CDR1 and CDR2 are SGDLS and YYNGEE. Deletions cut 4 bases from V and 3 bases from J, with 8 bases between. CDR3 sequence reads: CASSFGHNQPQHF. The CDR3, as DNA: TGTGCCAGCAGCTTTGGACACAATCAGCCCCAGCATTTT.

This clonotype was detected once. The gene calls are TRBV19 and TRBJ1-1; D is possibly TRBD1 (5 bases). This CDR3 has 13 residues. In germline, CDR1 is LNHDA, CDR2 SQIVND (reference sequence). V was clipped by 3 bases and J by 10 bases, with 15 bases between them. CDR3 coding DNA: TGTGCCAGTAGTATCCCGACAGTCCCAACAGCTTTCTTT. Translation gives CASSIPTVPTAFF.

The chain has TRBV12-3 or TRBV12-4 and TRBJ1-5; 7 positions match TRBD1. This CDR3 region has 13 residues. The trim removed 6 bases at V and 6 bases at J, leaving 5 bases unmatched. This chain's CDR3 is CASRRTGGQPQHF. The CDR3 DNA follows: TGTGCCAGCAGGCGGACAGGCGGTCAGCCCCAGCATTTT.

The chain couples TRBV12-3 or TRBV12-4 to TRBJ2-7; D unclear. CDR3 length: 12 residues. The ends were cut back, 3 bases at V and 6 bases at J, with 9 bases in the middle. The CDR3 loop is CASSFVRFEQYF. Written as DNA, the CDR3 is TGTGCCAGCAGTTTCGTCAGGTTCGAGCAGTACTTC.

The genes are TRBV10-3 and TRBJ2-3; TRBD2 might be the D (5 bases). V lost 6 bases and J lost 2, with 12 bases in between. Germline values: CDR1 ENHRY, CDR2 SYGVKD. There are 14 residues in the CDR3. The CDR3 region is CAIRENRDTDTQYF. For the CDR3, the DNA is TGTGCCATCAGGGAGAACCGGGACACAGATACGCAGTATTTT.

This clonotype was detected a few times. The CDR3 protein is CASSPQRGSQETQYF. In nucleotides, the CDR3 is TGTGCCAGCAGCCCCCAAAGAGGCAGCCAAGAGACCCAGTACTTC. The chain carries TRBV7-9 and TRBJ2-5; no reliable D call. The CDR3 contains 15 residues. Looked up from germline, CDR1 is SEHNR and CDR2 is FQNEAQ (reference sequence). The V gene lost 5 bases and the J gene lost 1 base, with 14 bases spanning the gap.

In its sample, this clonotype was seen many times. V is TRBV12-5 and J is TRBJ2-6; D is uncertain. The V end was cut by 1 base, the J end by 0 bases, with 4 bases between. Germline V CDR1 and CDR2: LGHNT, FRNRAP. The CDR3 has 15 residues. The CDR3, as DNA: TGTGCTAGTGGTTTGGGACACTCTGGGGCCAACGTCCTGACTTTC. This translates into CASGLGHSGANVLTF.

This clonotype showed up just a few times. The CDR3 coding sequence is TGTGCCATCAGTGAGTCACAGGGGGCCGCGCAGTACGTC. It specifies CAISESQGAAQYV. The V gene is TRBV10-3, the J gene TRBJ2-7; TRBD1 agrees at 9 bases. The germline V gene encodes CDR1 ENHRY and CDR2 SYGVKD. V was pared by 0 bases and J by 9 bases, with 3 bases of the junction left unmatched. The CDR3 has 13 residues.

This clonotype was observed a few times. The genes are TRBV20-1 and TRBJ2-3; D gene ambiguous. Looked up from germline, CDR1 is DFQATT and CDR2 is SNEGSKA (reference sequence). Trimming cost V 2 bases and J 6 bases, with 12 bases left between them. The CDR3 extends over 13 amino acids. The DNA for the CDR3 is TGCAGTGCTAGACCCGGGCGTTGGGATACGCAGTATTTT. Protein product: CSARPGRWDTQYF.

This clonotype was counted ten times or more. The J gene is TRBJ2-3, the V gene TRBV9, with 12 bases aligning to TRBD2. Germline V lookup: CDR1 SGDLS, CDR2 YYNGEE. V was clipped by 0 bases and J by 4 bases; unmatched bases: 3. The CDR3 length is 16 residues. This chain's CDR3 is CASSVDPSGGADTQYF. DNA for the CDR3: TGTGCCAGCAGCGTAGACCCTAGCGGGGGGGCAGATACGCAGTATTTT.

This clonotype was observed a few times. The chain recombines TRBV6-6 with TRBJ1-2; D is uncertain. Trimming pared 0 bases from V and 8 bases from J, leaving 7 bases between. The CDR3 extends over 12 amino acids. Per the germline V gene, CDR1 is MNHNY and CDR2 is SVGAGI (reference sequence). The CDR3 region has the DNA TGTGCCAGCAGTTACTCAATATGGGGCTACACCTTC. Translating gives CASSYSIWGYTF.

This clonotype was observed a few times. This chain uses TRBV2 with TRBJ2-2, with D tentatively TRBD1 (6 bases). CDR3 length: 16 residues. Germline V gene sequence: CDR1 SNHLY, CDR2 FYNNEI. Between the trimmed V and J ends, which lost 0 bases and 0 bases, there was a span of 8 bases. The CDR3 nucleotides are TGTGCCAGCAGTGAAGCGTGGACAGCGAACACCGGGGAGCTGTTTTTT. Its protein product is CASSEAWTANTGELFF.

The gene calls are TRBV18 and TRBJ2-1; D ambiguous. Germline CDR1 and CDR2: KGHSH and LQKENI. The V gene lost 3 bases and the J gene lost 6 bases, with 9 bases spanning the gap. This CDR3 is built from 13 residues. The CDR3, as DNA: TGTGCCAGCTCACCTCGGGCGACCAATGAGCAGTTCTTC. Amino acid sequence: CASSPRATNEQFF.

This clonotype was seen a handful of times. The V call is TRBV3-1, the J call TRBJ1-3; D gene uncertain. The V end was cut by 2 bases, the J end by 0 bases, with 2 bases between. The CDR3 is 13 residues long. Looked up from germline, CDR1 is LGHDT and CDR2 is YNNKEL (reference sequence). The CDR3: CASSQTSGNTIYF. The CDR3, as DNA: TGTGCCAGCAGCCAAACCTCTGGAAACACCATATATTTT.